The rows below give T cell receptor beta chains drawn from one sample of a study of beta chain features in type 1 diabetes. The repertoire was sequenced with immunoSEQ multiplex PCR; TCRdb's copy has only in-frame clones and lacks some. The sample lists 330,000 or so clones, about 18% seen once, with under 0.05% in the top ten. Material for sequencing was naive CD4+ T cells from blood. The origin of the receptors is a woman younger than 35 in good health. Each CDR3 is given with its conserved first and last residue. The order of the fields is V gene, J gene, CDR3 protein.

v_call: TRBV6-1
j_call: TRBJ2-7
cdr3_aa: CASSAGTSYEQYF

v_call: TRBV30
j_call: TRBJ2-1
cdr3_aa: CASRERRYNEQFF

v_call: TRBV10-3
j_call: TRBJ1-2
cdr3_aa: CAISESGQGRGYTF

v_call: TRBV5-4
j_call: TRBJ2-1
cdr3_aa: CASKSGGGDYPNEQFF

v_call: TRBV29-1
j_call: TRBJ2-2
cdr3_aa: CSVLRDTNTGELFF

v_call: TRBV5-6
j_call: TRBJ2-2
cdr3_aa: CASTRTVIANTGELFF

v_call: TRBV27
j_call: TRBJ2-4
cdr3_aa: CASSNSGTSGKDIQYF

v_call: TRBV2
j_call: TRBJ2-7
cdr3_aa: CASSEVRSGEQYF

v_call: TRBV7-9
j_call: TRBJ2-7
cdr3_aa: CASRMNSEQYF

v_call: TRBV4-3
j_call: TRBJ2-7
cdr3_aa: CASSQDRKDGGHNYEQYF

v_call: TRBV9
j_call: TRBJ1-5
cdr3_aa: CASSVGAREPQHF

v_call: TRBV18
j_call: TRBJ2-7
cdr3_aa: CASSPGREDYEQYF

v_call: TRBV19
j_call: TRBJ1-2
cdr3_aa: CASSKRTGPYGHTF

v_call: TRBV29-1
j_call: TRBJ1-2
cdr3_aa: CSVRQGGGNYGYTF

v_call: TRBV19
j_call: TRBJ1-4
cdr3_aa: CASSPSRDEKLFF

v_call: TRBV4-1
j_call: TRBJ2-2
cdr3_aa: CASSRLAGDDTGELFF

v_call: TRBV5-4
j_call: TRBJ2-7
cdr3_aa: CASSLDFYEQYF

v_call: TRBV19
j_call: TRBJ2-1
cdr3_aa: CASAGTSGIRDNEQFF

v_call: TRBV5-1
j_call: TRBJ2-7
cdr3_aa: CASSLGPGESLEQYF

v_call: TRBV18
j_call: TRBJ2-1
cdr3_aa: CASSPPGTVSNEQFF

v_call: TRBV5-1
j_call: TRBJ2-1
cdr3_aa: CASSLDRDSYNEQFF

v_call: TRBV4-2
j_call: TRBJ2-3
cdr3_aa: CASSHPSGSGADTQYF

v_call: TRBV18
j_call: TRBJ2-5
cdr3_aa: CASSPLGGQETQYF

v_call: TRBV18
j_call: TRBJ2-1
cdr3_aa: CASSRLAGRDEQFF

v_call: TRBV9
j_call: TRBJ2-2
cdr3_aa: CASSVEPGNTGELFF

v_call: TRBV11-1
j_call: TRBJ2-1
cdr3_aa: CASSLGLRGGNEQFF

v_call: TRBV30
j_call: TRBJ2-4
cdr3_aa: CAWSVIDRGKNIQYF

v_call: TRBV6-1
j_call: TRBJ2-1
cdr3_aa: CATRGLAGSYNEQFF

v_call: TRBV6-1
j_call: TRBJ2-1
cdr3_aa: CASVRTSSYNEQFF

v_call: TRBV30
j_call: TRBJ2-1
cdr3_aa: CAWSTEQGRYNGQFF

v_call: TRBV30
j_call: NA
cdr3_aa: CAWSESSYEQYF

v_call: TRBV30
j_call: TRBJ2-4
cdr3_aa: CAWSPAVAKNIQYF

v_call: TRBV19
j_call: TRBJ2-7
cdr3_aa: CASSLAGGRPYEQYF

v_call: TRBV5-1
j_call: TRBJ2-3
cdr3_aa: CASSLREATDTQYF

v_call: TRBV18
j_call: TRBJ1-5
cdr3_aa: CASSPQGTGGIQPQHF

v_call: TRBV11-2
j_call: TRBJ2-3
cdr3_aa: CASSPTGVTDTQYF

v_call: TRBV9
j_call: TRBJ2-1
cdr3_aa: CASRPGGTYNEQFF

v_call: TRBV5-6
j_call: TRBJ1-2
cdr3_aa: CASSLDRGDGYTF

v_call: TRBV18
j_call: TRBJ2-6
cdr3_aa: CASSSLAPRAGANVLTF

v_call: TRBV9
j_call: TRBJ2-3
cdr3_aa: CASSVGGGGIDTQYF

v_call: TRBV27
j_call: TRBJ2-3
cdr3_aa: CASSPQGAERTDTQYF

v_call: TRBV27
j_call: TRBJ2-2
cdr3_aa: CASSWRGTSTAGELFF

v_call: TRBV5-1
j_call: TRBJ2-5
cdr3_aa: CASSLASRAQETQYF

v_call: TRBV29-1
j_call: TRBJ2-1
cdr3_aa: CSVEGRAGNEQFF

v_call: TRBV29-1
j_call: TRBJ1-3
cdr3_aa: CSVPLGNTIYF

v_call: TRBV5-1
j_call: TRBJ1-1
cdr3_aa: CASSLTSGTDTEAFF

v_call: TRBV9
j_call: TRBJ2-7
cdr3_aa: CASSVERYSKAGEQYF

v_call: TRBV6-1
j_call: TRBJ2-7
cdr3_aa: CASSLEGASSYEQYF

v_call: TRBV30
j_call: TRBJ2-2
cdr3_aa: CARTGQSNTGELFF

v_call: TRBV5-8
j_call: TRBJ1-1
cdr3_aa: CASRTGTGGVWNTEAFF

v_call: TRBV9
j_call: TRBJ2-1
cdr3_aa: CASSFSGGTSNEQFF

v_call: TRBV5-1
j_call: TRBJ2-3
cdr3_aa: CASSTQGVGTDTQYF

v_call: TRBV5-6
j_call: TRBJ2-3
cdr3_aa: CASRLSGDTQYF

v_call: TRBV9
j_call: TRBJ2-1
cdr3_aa: CASSKGLAGADEQFF

v_call: TRBV11-2
j_call: TRBJ1-2
cdr3_aa: CASSSPTGLWYGYTF

v_call: TRBV9
j_call: TRBJ2-7
cdr3_aa: CASSVGDEASQQYF

v_call: TRBV30
j_call: TRBJ2-1
cdr3_aa: CACGGGSGILSYNEQFF